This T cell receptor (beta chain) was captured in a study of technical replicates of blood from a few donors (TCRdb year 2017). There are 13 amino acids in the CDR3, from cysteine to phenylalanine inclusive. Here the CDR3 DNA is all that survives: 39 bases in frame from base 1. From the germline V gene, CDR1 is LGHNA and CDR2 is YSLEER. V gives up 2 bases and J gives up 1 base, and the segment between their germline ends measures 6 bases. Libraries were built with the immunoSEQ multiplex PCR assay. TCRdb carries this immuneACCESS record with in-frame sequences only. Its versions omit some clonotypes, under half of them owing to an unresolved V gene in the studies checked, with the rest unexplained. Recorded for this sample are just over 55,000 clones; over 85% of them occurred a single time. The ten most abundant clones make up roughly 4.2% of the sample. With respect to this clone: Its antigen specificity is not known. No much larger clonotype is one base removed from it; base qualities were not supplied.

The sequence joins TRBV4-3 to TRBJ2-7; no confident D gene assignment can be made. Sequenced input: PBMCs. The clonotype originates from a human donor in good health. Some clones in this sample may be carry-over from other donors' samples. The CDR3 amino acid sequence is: CASSQQSSYEQYF. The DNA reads TGCGCCAGCAGCCAACAGTCATCCTACGAGCAGTACTTC.